Reported below is one T cell receptor (beta chain). Its cognate antigen is unknown. This entry belongs to a study of CD39 and CD103 CD8 tumor-infiltrating T cells. Study-wide context: Shown patients: HPV-positive HNSCC, HPV-negative HNSCC, ovarian cancer, melanoma. General study findings and limits: Compared with DN, SP and blood memory CD8, DP TILs appeared more oligoclonal.

TCRdb keeps only in-frame clones here, not all; method: immunoSEQ multiplex PCR. The data show about 17,000 clones, around 90% seen once. Negative selection enriched T cells; tumor-infiltrating lymphocyte samples also used EpCAM beads. Memory CD8 T cells were sorted as CD8+CD4-CD45RA-, any CCR7 status. This receptor was identified in a human donor with head and neck squamous cell carcinoma. Sequenced input: CD8+ T cells sorted from blood. Noted subset: total memory CD8 T cells (CD45RA-CCR7+/-) from blood or uninvolved lymph node.

The CDR3 protein is CASNKMVGQGVPEAFF. CDR3 bases: TGCGCCAGCAACAAAATGGTCGGGCAGGGCGTCCCTGAAGCTTTCTTT. V gene TRBV4-1 combines with J gene TRBJ1-1; TRBD1 might be the D (5 bases). CDR3 length: 16 residues. V lost 7 bases and J lost 6, with 24 bases in between. Germline CDR1 MGHRA, CDR2 YSYEKL.